The 19 T cell receptor beta chains in this list originate from one sample, sequenced in a study of blood T cells in healthy people across ages. A second about 7 to 12 cycle PCR used barcoded and J-beta primers. MiXCR, run by TCRdb on the 5' RACE reads, gives a single entry per CDR3 protein. The data show hundreds of thousands of distinct CDR3 sequences, around 43% seen once. The sample was blood. The receptors were gathered from a man aged 55 to 70 in good health.

The rearrangement links TRBV11-2 to TRBJ2-5; D unresolved. The V end was cut by 3 bases, the J end by 4 bases, with 15 bases between. The CDR3 is 15 amino acids. CDR1 is SGHAT, CDR2 FQNNGV, per germline. CDR3 sequence reads: CASSLLSRIGETQYF. The CDR3 bases are TGTGCCAGCAGCTTGCTGTCCCGGATCGGAGAGACCCAGTACTTC.

V usage is TRBV5-6 and J usage is TRBJ1-2; 8 bases line up with TRBD1. This CDR3 is built from 12 residues. CDR1 SGHDT and CDR2 YYEEEE come from the germline V gene. V shed 7 bases and J 7 bases; nucleotides not matched to a gene: 6. The CDR3 bases are TGTGCCAGCGGGCGGGACAGGAGTGGCTACACCTTC. Protein sequence: CASGRDRSGYTF. Looking up the rest from reference TRBV5-6 and TRBJ1-2 gives the full variable domain: DAGVTQSPTHLIKTRGQQVTLRCSPKSGHDTVSWYQQALGQGPQFIFQYYEEEERQRGNFPDRFSGHQFPNYSSELNVNALLLGDSALYLCASGRDRSGYTFGSGTRLTVV.

This clonotype has a handful of counts. The genes are TRBV7-9 and TRBJ2-3; perhaps TRBD2 as D (7 bases). Germline CDR1 and CDR2: SEHNR and FQNEAQ (reference sequence). V was trimmed by 8 bases and J by 0 bases, leaving 21 bases between them. This CDR3 contains 17 residues. In DNA form, the CDR3 reads TGTGCCAGCTCCCTAAGCGGCGGGGGCTCTAGCACAGATACGCAGTATTTT. Translated: CASSLSGGGSSTDTQYF.

A few counts support this clonotype. CDR3 nucleotides: TGTGCCAGCAGCCAAGGGGCAGGGCGGCAGTACTTC. This translates into CASSQGAGRQYF. The J gene is TRBJ2-7, the V gene TRBV3-1; D is possibly TRBD1 (5 bases). Germline values: CDR1 LGHDT, CDR2 YNNKEL (reference sequence). The CDR3 sequence is 12 residues long. Deletions cut 1 base from V and 9 bases from J, with 10 bases between.

This rearrangement joins TRBV27 to TRBJ2-7; tentatively, D is TRBD1 (5 bases). The ends were cut back, 0 bases at V and 0 bases at J, with 12 bases in the middle. The CDR3 runs to 16 residues. Germline CDR1 reads MNHEY; CDR2 reads SMNVEV (reference sequence). The chain's CDR3 is CASSLSGRVSSYEQYF. The CDR3 bases are TGTGCCAGCAGTTTATCCGGCAGGGTGAGCTCCTACGAGCAGTACTTC.

The chain combines TRBV7-4 with TRBJ2-1; maybe TRBD2 (6 bases). Germline CDR1 SGHVT, CDR2 SQSDAQ. V lost 6 bases to trimming and J lost 5 bases, with 20 bases between them. This CDR3 contains 16 residues. CDR3 region: CASRNSHRDWHNEQFF. The CDR3 bases are TGTGCCAGCAGGAATTCTCACCGGGACTGGCACAATGAGCAGTTCTTC.

On this clonotype: At one end, the junction sequence differs from germline, possibly due to a read error. The J gene is TRBJ1-2, the V gene TRBV7-2, with D hard to call. In germline, CDR1 is SGHTA, CDR2 FQGNSA. The CDR3 loop spans 14 amino acids. CDR3 sequence (DNA): TGTGCCAACAGCCGTATCCAGGCGGGAGGTGGCTACACCTTC. It codes for CANSRIQAGGGYTF.

In the case of this clonotype: An end of the junction differs from the germline gene, which may be a read error. The J gene is TRBJ1-2, the V gene TRBV7-2; D gene ambiguous. The germline V gene encodes CDR1 SGHTA and CDR2 FQGNSA. The CDR3 length is 13 residues. CDR3 bases: TGTGCCAGCAGCCTAGAGAGCAACTATGGCTGCACCTTC. Its translation is CASSLESNYGCTF.

As for this clonotype: A much larger clone lies one base from this, so it may be a read error. The V gene is TRBV7-2, the J gene TRBJ2-5; 12 nucleotides agree with TRBD2. The CDR3 sequence is 15 residues long. Per germline, CDR1 SGHTA and CDR2 FQGNSA. CDR3 sequence (DNA): TGTGCCAACAGCTTAGGACTAGCGGGGAACCCGGGACAGTACTTC. The encoded protein is CANSLGLAGNPGQYF.

The chain is built from TRBV7-2 and TRBJ2-5, with TRBD2 as a possible D gene (5 bases). Per germline, CDR1 SGHTA and CDR2 FQGNSA. The CDR3 has 17 residues. V was pared by 6 bases and J by 4 bases, with 24 bases between. Written as DNA, the CDR3 is TGTGCCAGCAGAGGAGGATCAGGCCGAGTGCATGGAGAGACCCAGTACTTC. This translates into CASRGGSGRVHGETQYF.

Many counts were recorded for this clonotype. This chain joins TRBV25-1 and TRBJ2-7; TRBD1 matches at 8 bases. This CDR3 is built from 16 residues. After removal of 6 bases from V and 2 bases from J, the junction contained 12 bases not matched to a gene. Per the germline V gene, CDR1 is MGHDK and CDR2 is SYGVNS. In DNA, the CDR3 is TGTGCCAGCAGCCCAAGGACAGGGAGGATGGCCTACGAGCAGTACTTC. Its protein product is CASSPRTGRMAYEQYF.

This chain uses TRBV29-1 with TRBJ1-1; D is uncertain. Trimming took off 4 bases at V and 6 bases at J, with 18 bases between the two ends. Germline CDR1 and CDR2: SQVTM and ANQGSEA. There are 14 residues in the CDR3. The CDR3, as DNA: TGCAGCGTTGTCGGGGAGACTATTGGGTCTGAAGCTTTCTTT. It is translated as CSVVGETIGSEAFF.

The V gene is TRBV28, the J gene TRBJ1-2; D is ambiguous. Germline V CDR1 and CDR2: MDHEN, SYDVKM. This CDR3 is 11 amino acids long. CDR3: CFRAELYGYTF. CDR3 DNA: TGTTTTAGGGCAGAACTATATGGCTACACCTTC.

This clonotype was counted many times. This chain's CDR3 is CASSPTNRDARGYTF. For the CDR3, the DNA is TGTGCCAGCAGCCCGACAAACAGGGACGCGCGTGGCTACACCTTC. This rearrangement joins TRBV9 to TRBJ1-2, with D possibly TRBD1 on 6 matching bases. Trimming took 4 bases from V and 7 from J, leaving 20 bases between them. The V gene's germline CDR1 is SGDLS and CDR2 YYNGEE. This CDR3 has 15 residues.

The V gene is TRBV7-9, the J gene TRBJ2-7; D is undetermined. CDR1 and CDR2 (germline): SEHNR, FQNEAQ (reference sequence). This CDR3 has 11 amino acids. The germline V and J ends were trimmed by 8 bases and 2 bases, with 7 bases remaining between them. The CDR3 loop reads CASGGTYEQYF. The CDR3 DNA reads TGTGCCAGCGGCGGAACCTACGAGCAGTACTTC.

This clonotype was counted a single time. The chain uses TRBV20-1 and TRBJ2-5, with D possibly TRBD2 on 6 matching bases. CDR3 length: 14 residues. The germline V gene has CDR1 DFQATT and CDR2 SNEGSKA (reference sequence). V was cut by 5 bases and J by 4 bases, with 17 bases left in between. The DNA for the CDR3 is TGCAGTGCTGGGGCGGGGCGAGACGTAGAGACCCAGTACTTC. It specifies CSAGAGRDVETQYF.

This clonotype occurred a few times. The CDR3 is CASSKRQGGLIETQYF. CDR3 DNA sequence: TGTGCCAGCAGCAAAAGACAGGGAGGTTTAATAGAGACCCAGTACTTC. This chain uses TRBV7-9 with TRBJ2-5; D may be TRBD1 (7 bases). V was trimmed by 5 bases and J by 4 bases, leaving 20 bases between them. Per the germline V gene, CDR1 is SEHNR and CDR2 is FQNEAQ (reference sequence). The CDR3 contains 16 residues.

There are a few counts of this clonotype. The genes are TRBV28 and TRBJ2-7; D unresolved. Germline V gives CDR1 MDHEN, CDR2 SYDVKM. Trimming left V 6 bases short and J 2 bases short, with 14 bases between. The CDR3 is made up of 14 amino acids. As DNA, the CDR3 is TGTGCCAGCAGCTCCGGACCGGGTGCCTACGAGCAGTACTTC. Residues: CASSSGPGAYEQYF.

This clonotype was counted a few times. The CDR3 DNA is TGCGCCAGCAGCCAAGAGGGACTCCCTGAGCAGTTCTTC. This sequence encodes CASSQEGLPEQFF. This chain connects TRBV4-1 to TRBJ2-1; D is perhaps TRBD2 (6 bases). The V gene's germline CDR1 is MGHRA and CDR2 YSYEKL. Trimming left V 0 bases short and J 9 bases short, with 9 bases between. The CDR3 has 13 residues.